One and the same sample provided the 19 T cell receptor beta chains below, sequenced in a study of shared clonotypes between healthy human individuals. Profiled with immunoSEQ multiplex PCR; TCRdb holds only in-frame clones, not every one. The data contain approximately 100,000 clones, 68% of them singletons. The sample consisted of memory CD8+ T cells sorted from blood. Subset indicated: CD45RO+ cells pooled with CCR7-negative TemRA cells. The receptors were gathered from a woman younger than 45 in good health.

The chain links TRBV13 to TRBJ2-7; TRBD2 aligns across 7 bases. This CDR3 is built from 16 residues. V lost 5 bases, J lost 0 bases, and 10 bases stayed unmatched. Germline values: CDR1 PRHDT, CDR2 FYEKMQ (reference sequence). The CDR3 DNA is TGTGCCAGCAGCGTCTGGGACTATGGAAGCTCCTACGAGCAGTACTTC. Its translation: CASSVWDYGSSYEQYF. Supplemented by reference TRBV13 and TRBJ2-7, the full variable domain reads AAGVIQSPRHLIKEKRETATLKCYPIPRHDTVYWYQQGPGQDPQFLISFYEKMQSDKGSIPDRFSAQQFSDYHSELNMSSLELGDSALYFCASSVWDYGSSYEQYFGPGTRLTVT.

The chain joins TRBV4-1 to TRBJ2-2, with 9 bases fitting TRBD2. The CDR3 has 16 residues. CDR1 MGHRA and CDR2 YSYEKL come from the germline V gene. The junction had 2 bases not matched to a gene; V was cut back by 1 base and J by 2 bases. CDR3: CASSQGLADNTGELFF. DNA for the CDR3: TGCGCCAGCAGCCAAGGACTAGCGGATAACACCGGGGAGCTGTTTTTT.

The V gene is TRBV5-1, the J gene TRBJ2-5, with TRBD1 matching over 7 bases. Germline-derived CDR1 and CDR2 are SGHRS and YFSETQ. The CDR3 has 16 amino acids. Losses at the gene ends were 4 bases for V and 7 bases for J; bases not matched to a gene: 16. CDR3: CASSLRLRQGLATQYF. The CDR3 bases are TGCGCCAGCAGCCTAAGACTCCGACAGGGATTAGCGACCCAGTACTTC.

The chain links TRBV29-1 to TRBJ2-1; D perhaps matches TRBD1 (6 bases). The V end was cut by 3 bases, the J end by 4 bases, with 16 bases between. CDR1 is SQVTM, CDR2 ANQGSEA, per germline. CDR3 length equals 15 residues. The CDR3 sequence is CSVDVETGTYNEQFF. The CDR3 nucleotides are TGCAGCGTTGACGTGGAGACAGGTACTTACAATGAGCAGTTCTTC.

The CDR3 loop is CASSYRGDREETQYF. The DNA for the CDR3 is TGTGCCAGCAGCTACCGGGGGGACCGAGAAGAGACCCAGTACTTC. The chain recombines TRBV11-2 with TRBJ2-5; 7 bases align to TRBD2. V dropped 4 bases and J dropped 3; count of bases not matched to a gene: 8. The CDR3 covers 15 residues. The germline gives CDR1 SGHAT, CDR2 FQNNGV.

This clone was seen repeatedly, ten times or more. The chain has TRBV28 and TRBJ2-7; no clear D gene. The V end lost 5 bases, the J end lost 3 bases, and 5 bases lay between the germline ends. The CDR3 sequence is 11 residues long. CDR1 and CDR2 from the germline V gene are MDHEN and SYDVKM. The CDR3 sequence: CASSGDYEQYF. Here the CDR3 DNA reads TGTGCCAGCAGTGGCGACTACGAGCAGTACTTC.

The rearrangement joins TRBV25-1 to TRBJ2-5; TRBD1 might be the D (7 bases). The J call may be incorrect, as the DNA end agrees better with TRBJ2-7. The germline gives CDR1 MGHDK, CDR2 SYGVNS. The length of the CDR3 is 16 residues. The CDR3 nucleotides are TGTGCCAGCAGTGGACCGACAGGGCTTGGAGGGTACGAGCAGTACTTC. Amino acid sequence: CASSGPTGLGGYEQYF.

V is TRBV15 and J is TRBJ2-3; D remains unclear. CDR1 is LNHNV and CDR2 is YYDKDF in the germline V gene (reference sequence). This CDR3 contains 12 residues. The V gene lost 0 bases and the J gene lost 3 bases, with 1 base spanning the gap. The CDR3, as DNA: TGTGCCACCAGCAGAGAGACAGATACGCAGTATTTT. It encodes CATSRETDTQYF.

This chain joins TRBV11-2 and TRBJ2-7, with TRBD2 identical over 9 bases. The CDR3 sequence is 13 residues long. V was pared by 5 bases and J by 4 bases, with 3 bases of the junction left unmatched. CDR1 is SGHAT and CDR2 is FQNNGV in the germline V gene. CDR3 amino acids: CASSLAGPYEQYF. For the CDR3, the DNA is TGTGCCAGCAGCCTAGCGGGACCATACGAGCAGTACTTC.

This clone has a handful of counts. This sequence joins TRBV10-2 and TRBJ2-1; 9 bases fit TRBD2. The CDR3 totals 14 residues. The J segment lost 5 bases and the V segment lost 7 bases, leaving 6 bases of the junction unmatched. The germline V gene encodes CDR1 WSHSY and CDR2 SAAADI. In DNA, the CDR3 is TGCGCCAGCACCTTAGCGGGAGTAGACAATGAGCAGTTCTTC. This translates into CASTLAGVDNEQFF.

This clone was recorded a few times. The chain joins TRBV7-9 to TRBJ2-7; D not certain. Germline V lookup: CDR1 SEHNR, CDR2 FQNEAQ (reference sequence). The V end lost 1 base, the J end lost 3 bases, and 4 bases lay between the germline ends. The CDR3 sequence is 12 residues long. The CDR3 DNA reads as TGTGCCAGCAGCTTAGACGTCTACGAGCAGTACTTC. Translated, it gives CASSLDVYEQYF.

This clone occurred many times. The chain has TRBV10-2 and TRBJ2-5; a weak D match, TRBD2 (6 bases). CDR1 and CDR2 from the germline V gene are WSHSY and SAAADI. This CDR3 region has 13 residues. V was cut by 6 bases and J by 3 bases, with 11 bases left in between. CDR3 bases: TGCGCCAGCAGGACTAGGGTCGAAGAGACCCAGTACTTC. This codes for CASRTRVEETQYF.

This chain connects TRBV28 to TRBJ2-6; 7 nucleotides agree with TRBD1. From germline, CDR1 is MDHEN and CDR2 SYDVKM. This CDR3 spans 17 amino acids. V was pared by 7 bases and J by 0 bases, with 9 bases of the junction left unmatched. The CDR3 is CASTMTGKSSGANVLTF. CDR3 sequence (DNA): TGTGCCAGCACCATGACAGGGAAAAGCTCTGGGGCCAACGTCCTGACTTTC.

This chain connects TRBV9 to TRBJ2-1, with D tentatively TRBD2 (6 bases). Germline CDR1 SGDLS, CDR2 YYNGEE. CDR3 length: 15 residues. Between the trimmed V and J ends, which lost 1 base and 6 bases, there was a span of 14 bases. The CDR3: CASSVRDSLGNEQFF. Here the CDR3 DNA reads TGTGCCAGCAGCGTAAGGGACTCGTTAGGCAATGAGCAGTTCTTC.

V and J are TRBV6-1 and TRBJ2-5; no firm D call. CDR1 is MNHNS, CDR2 SASEGT, per germline. The CDR3 consists of 13 residues. V was clipped by 7 bases and J by 7 bases, with 16 bases between them. CDR3 nucleotide sequence: TGTGCCAGCAACCACATCGTAGACGGGACCCAGTACTTC. As protein: CASNHIVDGTQYF.

The chain recombines TRBV28 with TRBJ2-2; 7 bases agree with TRBD1. CDR1 MDHEN and CDR2 SYDVKM come from the germline V gene. After removal of 3 bases from V and 5 bases from J, the junction contained 6 bases not matched to a gene. This CDR3 has 15 residues. CDR3 protein: CASSFGTASTGELFF. The CDR3 bases are TGTGCCAGCAGTTTCGGGACAGCGAGTACCGGGGAGCTGTTTTTT.

The chain is built from TRBV6-1 and TRBJ2-7; no reliable D call. Germline lookup yields CDR1 MNHNS and CDR2 SASEGT. Trimming left V 7 bases short and J 3 bases short, with 7 bases between. CDR3 length: 11 residues. The CDR3 spells CASKEYYEQYF. The DNA for the CDR3 is TGTGCCAGCAAGGAGTACTACGAGCAGTACTTC.

This chain uses TRBV19 with TRBJ2-5, with a possible D match to TRBD2 (5 bases). The J call is in doubt because the DNA end fits TRBJ2-7 better. The length of the CDR3 is 14 residues. Per germline, CDR1 LNHDA and CDR2 SQIVND (reference sequence). In nucleotides, the CDR3 is TGTGCCAGTAGCTCACGGACTTCGCCCTACGAGCAGTACTTC. Translation: CASSSRTSPYEQYF.

The rearrangement joins TRBV25-1 to TRBJ2-7, with 7 bases matching TRBD2. This CDR3 contains 16 residues. Germline CDR1 MGHDK, CDR2 SYGVNS. The V segment lost 3 bases and the J segment 3 bases; nucleotides outside the gene matches: 11. CDR3 sequence: CASSDSASGKSYEQYF. The DNA of the CDR3 is TGTGCCAGCAGTGATTCAGCAAGCGGGAAGAGCTACGAGCAGTACTTC.